One TCR beta chain is described in this entry. Its antigen is currently unknown. It was in the United States that all participants with HIV were treated. Trimming removed 2 bases from V and 0 bases from J, with 7 bases in between. Germline V gene lookup returns CDR1 SGHTA and CDR2 FQGNSA. The CDR3 is made up of 14 amino acids. The immunoSEQ assay was v3.0, run at survey level. Assay: immunoSEQ multiplex PCR; the TCRdb copy retains only in-frame clones and omits some. The sample includes some 17,000 clones, 79% seen only once; the top ten take 7.5% to 9%. The sample comes from a study of long-term antiretroviral therapy in people with HIV. General observations from the study: Blood dating 2004 to 2017 may reflect older ART regimens. Subsequent to ART, diversity was augmented yet persisted below that of transplant donor controls.

The clonotype was recovered from a man aged 25 to 40 with HIV. The J gene is TRBJ1-1, the V gene TRBV7-2; D gene ambiguous. Specimen: unsorted PBMCs, collected at the start of antiretroviral therapy. The DNA for the CDR3 is TGTGCCAGCAGCTTACAGGCAGTGAACACTGAAGCTTTCTTT. This gives the protein CASSLQAVNTEAFF.